This T cell receptor beta chain comes out of a study of T-cell reconstitution after alpha-beta-depleted transplantation in children. Unique molecular identifiers were built into the TCRbeta library. TCRdb reanalysed the PCR reads using MiXCR and keeps one entry per CDR3 protein. Of roughly 790,000 distinct CDR3 sequences in the sample, about 15% are singletons; the top ten hold around 4.5%. The CDR3 has 18 amino acids. The trim removed 5 bases at V and 5 bases at J, leaving 14 bases unmatched. The sample holds a few counts of this clonotype. The clonotype originates from a male patient younger than 18 who had a stem cell transplant for acute lymphoblastic leukemia, so the T cells may come from the graft donor. Here the sequenced sample was PBMCs, mostly from graft donor cells, taken 360 days after TCRalphabeta/CD19-depleted stem cell transplant. This chain links TRBV12-3 or TRBV12-4 with TRBJ2-1; 11 bases line up with TRBD2. CDR3 nucleotides: TGTGCCAGCAGTACCCAGGGACTAGCGGAATCGCTAGACAATGAGCAGTTCTTC. It yields the protein CASSTQGLAESLDNEQFF.